This TCR beta chain came from a study of cytomegalovirus exposure and HLA in healthy donors. A note on this clone: Its antigen is currently unknown.

These donors, healthy bone marrow donors, were studied. Trimming took off 4 bases at V and 4 bases at J, with 7 bases between the two ends. Per germline, CDR1 SNHLY and CDR2 FYNNEI. The CDR3 contains 13 residues. Study conclusions and caveats: In a later analysis, approximately 15,000 TCR beta sequences were associated with HLA alleles at 0.05 false discovery rate. A few CMV-associated chains were confirmed in vitro to be specific for CMV antigens.

A multiplex PCR was run with 60 Vbeta primers and 13 Jbeta primers. The data were produced by immunoSEQ multiplex PCR, yet TCRdb's version contains in-frame clones alone and is incomplete. This sample contains roughly 120,000 clones. V usage is TRBV2 and J usage is TRBJ2-2; D remains ambiguous. The sample was PBMCs. This TCR derives from a middle-aged man in good health and CMV-seronegative. The CDR3 loop reads CASSVSFTGELFF. The CDR3 nucleotides read TGTGCCAGCAGTGTTTCCTTCACCGGGGAGCTGTTTTTT.